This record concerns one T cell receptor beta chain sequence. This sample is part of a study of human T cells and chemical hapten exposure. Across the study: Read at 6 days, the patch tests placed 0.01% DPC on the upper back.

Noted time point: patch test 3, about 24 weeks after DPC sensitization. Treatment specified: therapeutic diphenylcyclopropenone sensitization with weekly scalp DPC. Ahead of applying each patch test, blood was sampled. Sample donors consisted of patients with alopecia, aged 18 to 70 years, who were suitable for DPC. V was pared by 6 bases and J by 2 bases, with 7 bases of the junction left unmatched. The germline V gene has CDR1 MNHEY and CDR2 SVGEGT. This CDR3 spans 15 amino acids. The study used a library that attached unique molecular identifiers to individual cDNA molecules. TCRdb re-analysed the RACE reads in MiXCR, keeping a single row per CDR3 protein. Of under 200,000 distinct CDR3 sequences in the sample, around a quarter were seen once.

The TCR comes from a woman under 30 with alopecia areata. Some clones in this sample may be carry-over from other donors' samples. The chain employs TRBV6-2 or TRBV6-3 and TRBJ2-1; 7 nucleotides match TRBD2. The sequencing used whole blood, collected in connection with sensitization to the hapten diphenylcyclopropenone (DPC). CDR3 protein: CASRWNGGTYNEQFF. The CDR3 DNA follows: TGTGCCAGCAGATGGAACGGGGGGACCTACAATGAGCAGTTCTTC.